Reported below is one T cell receptor (beta chain). The sample belongs to a study of T cells in Graves' hyperthyroidism and ophthalmopathy. The CDR3 contains 15 residues. The V end was cut by 3 bases, the J end by 7 bases, with 15 bases between. Germline CDR1 LNHDA, CDR2 SQIVND (reference sequence). The authors took PBMCs from 10 ml fresh peripheral blood. What was amplified from RNA transcripts were TCR beta CDR3 regions. Using the HTBI primer set, a first-round RT-PCR was run on the TCR CDR3. In TCRdb, the multiplex PCR reads were re-called with MiXCR into one record per CDR3 protein. The sample includes around 800,000 distinct CDR3 sequences, around 39% of them seen just once.

The TCR sequence derives from a man younger than 30 with Graves' hyperthyroidism. V and J are TRBV19 and TRBJ2-2; D could derive from TRBD1 or TRBD2 (6 bases each). Material: blood. The CDR3 spells CASSMPGGNGGELFF. CDR3 DNA sequence: TGTGCCAGTAGTATGCCCGGGGGCAACGGCGGGGAGCTGTTTTTT.